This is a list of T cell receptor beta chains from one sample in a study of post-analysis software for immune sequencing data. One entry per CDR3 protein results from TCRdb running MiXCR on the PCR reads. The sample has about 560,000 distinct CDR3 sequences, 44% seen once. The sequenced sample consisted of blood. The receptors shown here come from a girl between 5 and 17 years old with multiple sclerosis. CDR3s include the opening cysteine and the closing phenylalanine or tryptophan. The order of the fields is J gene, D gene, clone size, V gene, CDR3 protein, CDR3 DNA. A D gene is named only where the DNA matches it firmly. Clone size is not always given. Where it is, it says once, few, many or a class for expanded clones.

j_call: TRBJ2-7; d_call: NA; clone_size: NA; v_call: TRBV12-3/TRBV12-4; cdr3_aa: CASSSADLAPYEQYF; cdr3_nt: TGTGCCAGCAGTTCCGCGGACCTAGCCCCCTACGAGCAGTACTTC
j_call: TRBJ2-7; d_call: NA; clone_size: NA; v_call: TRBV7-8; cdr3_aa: CASSLRGATYEQYF; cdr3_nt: TGTGCCAGCAGCTTAAGGGGAGCCACCTACGAGCAGTACTTC
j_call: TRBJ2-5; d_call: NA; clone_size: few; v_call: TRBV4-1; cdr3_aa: CASSQTGRNQETQYF; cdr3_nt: TGCGCCAGCAGCCAGACGGGAAGGAACCAAGAGACCCAGTACTTC
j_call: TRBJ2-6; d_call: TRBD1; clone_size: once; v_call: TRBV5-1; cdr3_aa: CASSPWTGGTGANVLTF; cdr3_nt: TGCGCCAGCAGCCCTTGGACAGGGGGTACTGGGGCCAACGTCCTGACTTTC
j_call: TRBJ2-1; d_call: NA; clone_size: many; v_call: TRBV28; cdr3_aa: CASSAVIGAGYNEQFF; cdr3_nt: TGTGCCAGCAGCGCCGTCATTGGGGCCGGGTACAATGAGCAGTTCTTC
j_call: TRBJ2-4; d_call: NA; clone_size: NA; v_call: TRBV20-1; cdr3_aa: CSARSGELAKNIQYF; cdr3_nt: TGCAGTGCTAGATCGGGGGAACTAGCCAAAAACATTCAGTACTTC
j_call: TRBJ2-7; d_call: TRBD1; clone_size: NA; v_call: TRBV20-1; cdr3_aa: CSARFGTGGREQYF; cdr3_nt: TGCAGTGCTCGCTTCGGGACAGGGGGGAGGGAGCAGTACTTC
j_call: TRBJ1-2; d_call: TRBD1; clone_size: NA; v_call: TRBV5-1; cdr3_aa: CASSWDRGQSRRYGYTF; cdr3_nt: TGCGCCAGCAGCTGGGACAGGGGGCAATCGAGGCGTTATGGCTACACCTTC
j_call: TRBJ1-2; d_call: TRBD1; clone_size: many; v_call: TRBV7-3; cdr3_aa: CASSRDRDYGYTF; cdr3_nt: TGTGCCAGCAGCCGGGACAGGGACTATGGCTACACCTTC
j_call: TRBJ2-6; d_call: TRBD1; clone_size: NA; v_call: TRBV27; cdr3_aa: CASRSSTRGRDLAGANVLTF; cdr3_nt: TGTGCCAGCCGTAGTTCGACAAGGGGGCGCGACCTTGCTGGGGCCAACGTCCTGACTTTC
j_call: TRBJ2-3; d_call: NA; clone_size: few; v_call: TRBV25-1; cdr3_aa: CASSEGLTDTQYF; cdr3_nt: TGTGCCAGCAGTGAGGGTCTCACAGATACGCAGTATTTT
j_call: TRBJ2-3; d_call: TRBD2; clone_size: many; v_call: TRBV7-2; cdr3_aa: CASSLSASGGADTQYF; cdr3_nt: TGTGCCAGCAGCTTGTCGGCTAGCGGGGGGGCAGATACGCAGTATTTT
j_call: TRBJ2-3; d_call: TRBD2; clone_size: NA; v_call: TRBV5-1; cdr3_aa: CASSGTSPSTDTQYF; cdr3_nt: TGCGCCAGCAGCGGGACTAGTCCCAGCACAGATACGCAGTATTTT
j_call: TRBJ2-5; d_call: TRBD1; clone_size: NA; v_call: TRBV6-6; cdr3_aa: CASSYSQGSRETQYF; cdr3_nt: TGTGCCAGCAGTTACTCACAGGGGTCCAGAGAGACCCAGTACTTC
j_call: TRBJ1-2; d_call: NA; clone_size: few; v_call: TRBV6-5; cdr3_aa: CASSYSIWTGNYGYTF; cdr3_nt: TGTGCCAGCAGTTACTCGATCTGGACGGGTAACTATGGCTACACCTTC
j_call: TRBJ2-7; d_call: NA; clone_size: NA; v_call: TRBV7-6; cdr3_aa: CASSLRTTSSYEQYF; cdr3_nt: TGTGCCAGCAGCTTAAGGACTACCTCCTCCTACGAGCAGTACTTC
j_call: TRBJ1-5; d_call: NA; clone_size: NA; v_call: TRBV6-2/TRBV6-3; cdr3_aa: CASSSPVYSNQPQHF; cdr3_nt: TGTGCCAGCAGTTCCCCCGTTTATAGCAATCAGCCCCAGCATTTT
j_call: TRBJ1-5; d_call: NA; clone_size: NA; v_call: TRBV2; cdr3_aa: CASRRAVDQPQHF; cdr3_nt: TGTGCCAGCAGGAGGGCAGTCGATCAGCCCCAGCATTTT
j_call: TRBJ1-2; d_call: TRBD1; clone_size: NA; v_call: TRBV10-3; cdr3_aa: CAITVTGVGGYTF; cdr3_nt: TGTGCCATCACCGTAACAGGGGTTGGAGGCTACACCTTC
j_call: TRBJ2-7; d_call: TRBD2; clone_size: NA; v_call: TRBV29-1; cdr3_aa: CNVERERSYEQYF; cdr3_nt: TGCAACGTCGAGCGGGAGAGGTCCTACGAGCAGTACTTC